A single sample is the source of the 2 T cell receptor beta chains below, sequenced in a study of blood T cells in healthy people across ages. Alongside a J-beta primer mix, a sample-barcoded 5' primer served in a second PCR lasting about 7 to 11 cycles. Using its own MiXCR run on the 5' RACE reads, TCRdb lists one record per CDR3 protein. The table lists around 1,000,000 distinct CDR3 sequences, around 25% of them singletons. These data were also filed under a second study, of T cells of mothers and their children.

Sequences were obtained from blood. The source of these receptors is a girl aged 2-10 years in good health.

This clonotype was counted only a few times. The chain has TRBV24-1 and TRBJ2-5; 9 nucleotides agree with TRBD2. The CDR3 has 14 residues. CDR1 is KGHDR, CDR2 SFDVKD, per germline. J was trimmed by 1 base and V by 11 bases; bases with no gene match: 7. For the CDR3, the DNA is TGTGCCAAGAGCGGGGGGCTCTTCCAAGAGACCCAGTACTTC. Protein product: CAKSGGLFQETQYF.

This clonotype occurred a few times. J is TRBJ2-5 and V is TRBV20-1; D gene uncertain. The tail of the sequence fits TRBJ2-1 better, so the J call may be wrong. Germline V gene sequence: CDR1 DFQATT, CDR2 SNEGSKA (reference sequence). The CDR3 is 15 residues long. The CDR3 nucleotides are TGCAGTGCTAGAGTCCCACTCGAGGCCTACAATGAGCAGTTCTTC. Translating gives CSARVPLEAYNEQFF.